This T cell receptor (beta chain) was retrieved from a study of T cell clonality in common variable immunodeficiency. There are many counts of this clone. The junction differs from germline at one of its ends, possibly a read error. Only in-frame clones appear in the TCRdb table, and some are missing; sequencing was by immunoSEQ multiplex PCR. The sample includes 25,000 to 35,000 clones, none of them occurring once. Sequenced sample: peripheral blood mononuclear cells. The TCR originated in a person between 18 and 69 years old in good health.

The CDR3 loop is CASSQGGGVYGYTF. The covered CDR3 bases are TGCGCCAGCAGCCAAGGAGGGGGCGTCTATGGC. The chain employs TRBV4-2 and TRBJ1-2; 7 bases fit TRBD1. The read ends 3 residues before the CDR3 terminus; that terminus is restored from the germline J gene. The CDR3 consists of 14 residues. CDR1 LGHNA and CDR2 YNFKEQ come from the germline V gene.